Reported below is one TCR beta chain. The clone's antigen remains unknown. There are no base qualities to consult, and no much larger clone falls within one base. This sample was taken from a study of post-analysis software for immune sequencing data (dated by TCRdb to between 2014 and 2016). Describing the broader study: The recorded disease courses included relapsing-remitting, secondary progressive and progressive-relapsing multiple sclerosis, and some patients had no subtype annotation. Patient repertoires were compared against around 10 previously published healthy control repertoires from donors aged 6 to 25 years. A subset of samples was prepared in parallel using single-end sample barcoding, then pooled and co-amplified after Illumina adapter ligation.

To demonstrate the VDJtools post-analysis software, the study profiled TCR beta repertoires from the peripheral blood of approximately twelve young patients with multiple sclerosis. The multiple sclerosis patients were children and adolescents between roughly 6 and 17 years of age. The CDR3 sequence holds 14 residues, the cysteine and phenylalanine included. Only the CDR3 DNA is retained, 42 bases long and in frame from the first base. From a lookup of the germline V gene, CDR1 and CDR2 are MNHEY and SVGAGI. V was cut back by 8 bases and J by 4 bases, leaving a gap of 17 bases between them. Receptor amplification or capture employed PCR. The instrument given in TCRdb is Illumina HiSeq 2500. To reduce PCR and sequencing biases, unique molecular identifiers were incorporated into the TCR beta cDNA libraries. Some 500,000 cDNA molecules were obtained for every 1 to 10 million input T cells, so each molecule roughly corresponded to one T cell. The patient libraries were prepared and sequenced with the same protocol used for the earlier healthy control dataset. Within a given batch, samples were prepared together, multiplexed and sequenced on the same HiSeq lane. As for how the authors treated the data: MIGEC handled the raw barcoded reads, throwing out single-read molecular identifier groups before consensus assembly and CDR3 extraction. VDJtools was used for post-analysis of the clonotype tables, with diversity normalized by down-sampling every dataset to the smallest sample size. To correct batch-related cross-sample contamination, repertoire overlap clustering matched CDR3 amino acid sequences but not nucleotide sequences. In-frame beta chains were kept once TCRdb had trimmed the public reads at Q25 with fastp and called clones with MiXCR. Each entry merges the rows of one CDR3 protein and shows their most common DNA and genes. What appears here as the V and J calls and clone size reflects TCRdb's work, not the paper's. The sample yields 740,000 or so distinct CDR3 sequences; approximately 57% were counted once. Approximately 4.4% of the sample is taken by the ten largest.

Results the study describes overall, beyond this receptor: Normalized Chao1 diversity was significantly lower in multiple sclerosis patients than controls, suggesting substantial peripheral T-cell clonal expansion. Direct clustering with F measure showed strong co-clustering of samples prepared in the same batch, prompting a batch-effect correction. The control group was slightly older than the multiple sclerosis patient group. Patients showed significantly higher frequencies than controls for about 5 TRBV segments, among them TRBV5-6, TRBV5-1 and TRBV20-1.

The sequence came from a girl between 5 and 17 years old with multiple sclerosis. The sequencing sample was made of blood. Recombination joined TRBV6-5 with TRBJ1-2; the D gene assignment is ambiguous. CDR3 protein: CASSIGIRSYGYTF. At the DNA level, the sequence is TGTGCCAGCTCCATTGGCATTCGCTCCTATGGCTACACCTTC.